Only a few counts were recorded for the clone carrying this TCR beta chain. Its antigen remains unidentified. BIOMED2 TRB-A/B primer pools were used in multiplex TRB PCR. TCRdb used MiXCR to reprocess the multiplex PCR reads, holding one entry per CDR3 protein. The data show under 7,500 distinct CDR3 sequences, more than 25% seen once. TRB was amplified from about 260-540 ng of blood genomic DNA. The data belong to a study of T and B cells in COVID-19 patients. Study overall: COVID-19 patients gave peripheral blood either during active infection or after recovery. Critical illness requiring mechanical ventilation or extracorporeal membrane oxygenation affected about 60% of the roughly 20 active-infection patients. Nine tenths of the roughly 20 active-infection patients had comorbidities associated with unfavorable COVID-19 outcome. General study points: Patients with COVID-19 reportedly showed strongly skewed T cell receptor beta variable and joining gene usage.

The CDR3 contains 11 residues. V was pared by 1 base and J by 7 bases, with 4 bases between. This TCR came from a human donor with active COVID-19. Material for sequencing was blood. The chain carries TRBV12-3 or TRBV12-4 and TRBJ1-1; D is ambiguous. The CDR3: CASSLGLEAFF. CDR3 bases: TGTGCCAGCAGTTTAGGACTTGAAGCTTTCTTT.